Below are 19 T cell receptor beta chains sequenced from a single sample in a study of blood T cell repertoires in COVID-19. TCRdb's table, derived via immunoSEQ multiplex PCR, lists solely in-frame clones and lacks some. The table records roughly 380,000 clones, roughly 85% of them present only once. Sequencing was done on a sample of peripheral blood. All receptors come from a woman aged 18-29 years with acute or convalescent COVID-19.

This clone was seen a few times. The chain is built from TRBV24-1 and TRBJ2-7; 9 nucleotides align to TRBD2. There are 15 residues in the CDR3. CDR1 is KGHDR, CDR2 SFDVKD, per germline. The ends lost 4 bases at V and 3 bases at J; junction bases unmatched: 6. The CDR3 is CATSDPRTSVYEQYF. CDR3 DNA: TGTGCCACCAGTGACCCCCGGACTAGCGTCTACGAGCAGTACTTC.

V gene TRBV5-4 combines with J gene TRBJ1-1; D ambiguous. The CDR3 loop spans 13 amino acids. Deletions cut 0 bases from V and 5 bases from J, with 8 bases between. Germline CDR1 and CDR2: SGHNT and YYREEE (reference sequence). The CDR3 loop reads CASSLAGRTEAFF. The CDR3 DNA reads TGTGCCAGCAGCTTGGCTGGGAGGACTGAAGCTTTCTTT.

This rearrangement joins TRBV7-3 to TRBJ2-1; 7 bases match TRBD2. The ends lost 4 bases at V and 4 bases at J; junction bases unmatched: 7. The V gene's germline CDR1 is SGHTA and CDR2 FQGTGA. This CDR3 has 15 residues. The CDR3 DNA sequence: TGTGCCAGCAGCTCCCAACTAGCGACTTACAATGAGCAGTTCTTC. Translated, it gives CASSSQLATYNEQFF.

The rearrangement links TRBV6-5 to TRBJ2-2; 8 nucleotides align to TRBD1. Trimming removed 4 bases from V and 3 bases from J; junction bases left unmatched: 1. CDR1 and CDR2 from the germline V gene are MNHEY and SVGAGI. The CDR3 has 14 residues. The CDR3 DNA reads TGTGCCAGCAGTTCGGGACAGGACACCGGGGAGCTGTTTTTT. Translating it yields CASSSGQDTGELFF.

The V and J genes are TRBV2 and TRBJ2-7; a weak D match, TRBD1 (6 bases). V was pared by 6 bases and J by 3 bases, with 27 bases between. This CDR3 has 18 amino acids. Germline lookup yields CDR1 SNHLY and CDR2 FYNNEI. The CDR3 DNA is TGTGCCAGCAGGACTTATCACTCCACGGGGAACAGGGACTACGAGCAGTACTTC. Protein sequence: CASRTYHSTGNRDYEQYF.

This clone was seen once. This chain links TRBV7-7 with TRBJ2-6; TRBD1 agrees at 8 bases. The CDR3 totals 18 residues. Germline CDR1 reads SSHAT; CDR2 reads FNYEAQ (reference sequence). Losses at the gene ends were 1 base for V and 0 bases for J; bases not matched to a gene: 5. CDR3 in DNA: TGTGCCAGCAGCTTAGGCCCGGGACAGGCCTCTGGGGCCAACGTCCTGACTTTC. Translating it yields CASSLGPGQASGANVLTF.

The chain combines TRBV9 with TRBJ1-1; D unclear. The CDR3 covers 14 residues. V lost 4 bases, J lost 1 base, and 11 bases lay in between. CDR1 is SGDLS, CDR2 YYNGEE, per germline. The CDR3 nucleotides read TGTGCCAGCAGCCCTCGACCGGGGAACACTGAAGCTTTCTTT. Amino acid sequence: CASSPRPGNTEAFF.

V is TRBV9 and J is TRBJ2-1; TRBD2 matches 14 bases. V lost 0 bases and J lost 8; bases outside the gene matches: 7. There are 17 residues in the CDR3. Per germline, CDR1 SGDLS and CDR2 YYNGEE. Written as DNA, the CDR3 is TGTGCCAGCAGCGTAGTGGGGACTAGCGGGAGTCTCGATGAGCAGTTCTTC. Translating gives CASSVVGTSGSLDEQFF.

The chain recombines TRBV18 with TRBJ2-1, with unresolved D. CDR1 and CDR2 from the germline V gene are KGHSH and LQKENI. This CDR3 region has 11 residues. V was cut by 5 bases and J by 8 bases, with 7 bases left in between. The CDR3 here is CASSSRDEQFF. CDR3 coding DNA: TGTGCCAGCTCATCCCGAGATGAGCAGTTCTTC.

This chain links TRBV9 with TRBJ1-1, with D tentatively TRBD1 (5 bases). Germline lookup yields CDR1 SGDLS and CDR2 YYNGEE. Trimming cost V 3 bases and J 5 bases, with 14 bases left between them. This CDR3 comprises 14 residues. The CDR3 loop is CASSAENGGTEAFF. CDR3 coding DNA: TGTGCCAGCAGCGCTGAAAATGGGGGGACTGAAGCTTTCTTT.

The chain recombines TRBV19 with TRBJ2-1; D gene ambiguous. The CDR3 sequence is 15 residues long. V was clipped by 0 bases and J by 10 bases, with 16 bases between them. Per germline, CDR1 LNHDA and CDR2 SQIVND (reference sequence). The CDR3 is CASSIDPELPTEQFF. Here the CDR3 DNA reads TGTGCCAGTAGTATAGATCCGGAGTTGCCTACCGAGCAGTTCTTC.

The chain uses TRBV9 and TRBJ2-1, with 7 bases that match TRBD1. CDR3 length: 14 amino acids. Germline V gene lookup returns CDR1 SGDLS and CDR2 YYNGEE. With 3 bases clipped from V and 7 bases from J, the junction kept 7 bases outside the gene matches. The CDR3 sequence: CASSAGTEINEQFF. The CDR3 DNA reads TGTGCCAGCAGCGCCGGGACAGAGATAAATGAGCAGTTCTTC.

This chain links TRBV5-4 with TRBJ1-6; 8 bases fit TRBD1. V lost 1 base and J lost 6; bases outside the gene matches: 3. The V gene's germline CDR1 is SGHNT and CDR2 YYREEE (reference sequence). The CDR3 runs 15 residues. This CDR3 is CASSLPGGPNSPLHF. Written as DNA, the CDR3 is TGTGCCAGCAGCTTGCCAGGGGGCCCTAATTCACCCCTCCACTTT.

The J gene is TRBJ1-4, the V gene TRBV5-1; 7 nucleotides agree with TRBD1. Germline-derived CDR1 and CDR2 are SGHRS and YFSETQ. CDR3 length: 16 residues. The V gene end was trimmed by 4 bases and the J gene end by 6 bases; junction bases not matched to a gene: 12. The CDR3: CASSPSPGQLYEKLFF. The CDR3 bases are TGCGCCAGCAGCCCCTCTCCGGGACAGTTATATGAAAAACTGTTTTTT.

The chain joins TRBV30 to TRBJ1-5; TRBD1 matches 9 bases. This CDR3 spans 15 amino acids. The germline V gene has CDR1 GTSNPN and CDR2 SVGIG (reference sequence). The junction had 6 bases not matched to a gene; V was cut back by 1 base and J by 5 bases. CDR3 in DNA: TGTGCCTGGAGTGGGGACAGGGACCTACATCAGCCCCAGCATTTT. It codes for CAWSGDRDLHQPQHF. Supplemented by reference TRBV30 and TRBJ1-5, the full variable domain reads SQTIHQWPATLVQPVGSPLSLECTVEGTSNPNLYWYRQAAGRGLQLLFYSVGIGQISSEVPQNLSASRPQDRQFILSSKKLLLSDSGFYLCAWSGDRDLHQPQHFGDGTRLSIL.

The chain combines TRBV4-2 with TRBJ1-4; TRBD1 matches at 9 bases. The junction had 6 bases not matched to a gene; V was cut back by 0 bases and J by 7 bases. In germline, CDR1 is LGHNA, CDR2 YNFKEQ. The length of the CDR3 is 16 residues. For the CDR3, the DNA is TGTGCCAGCAGCCAAGATTGGGGACAGGGAAGTGAAAAACTGTTTTTT. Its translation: CASSQDWGQGSEKLFF.

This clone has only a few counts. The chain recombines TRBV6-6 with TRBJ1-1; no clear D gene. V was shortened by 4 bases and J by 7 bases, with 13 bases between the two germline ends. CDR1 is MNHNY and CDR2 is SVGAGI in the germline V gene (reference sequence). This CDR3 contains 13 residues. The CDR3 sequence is CASSLVRRIEAFF. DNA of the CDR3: TGTGCCAGCAGTTTAGTGAGGAGAATTGAAGCTTTCTTT.

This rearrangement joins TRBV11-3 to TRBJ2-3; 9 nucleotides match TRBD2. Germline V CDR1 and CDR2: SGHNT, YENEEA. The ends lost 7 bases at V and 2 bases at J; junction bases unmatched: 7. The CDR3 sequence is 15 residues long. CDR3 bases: TGTGCCAGCACCAGTAGCGGGAGTGACACAGATACGCAGTATTTT. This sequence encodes CASTSSGSDTDTQYF.

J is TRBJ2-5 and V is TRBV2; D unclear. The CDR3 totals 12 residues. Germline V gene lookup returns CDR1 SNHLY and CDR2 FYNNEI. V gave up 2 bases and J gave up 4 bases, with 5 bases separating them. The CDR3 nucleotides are TGTGCCAGCAGTGAACCAGTAGAGACCCAGTACTTC. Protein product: CASSEPVETQYF.